A selection of T cell receptor beta chains follows, all from one sample in a study of CD8 T cells in Susac syndrome. A single record per CDR3 protein comes from TCRdb applying MiXCR to the immunoSEQ multiplex PCR reads. Of 130,000 or so distinct CDR3 sequences in the sample, around 94% were seen once. Sample: CD4+ T cells from PBMCs. These receptors came from a human donor in good health. Both conserved end residues are part of each CDR3. A D gene is named only where the DNA matches it firmly. Expanded clones get a size class; other rows say once, few or many, or leave the size out.

. TRBJ1-1 TRBV3-1 . 13 CASSQEFNTEAFF TGTGCCAGCAGCCAAGAGTTTAACACTGAAGCTTTCTTT
. TRBJ1-6 TRBV7-8 . 15 CASSPRTDWDSPLHF TGTGCCAGCAGCCCCAGGACGGACTGGGATTCACCCCTCCACTTT
. TRBJ2-7 TRBV2 TRBD1 12 CARGDSPYEQYF TGTGCCAGGGGGGACAGCCCCTACGAGCAGTACTTC
once TRBJ2-1 TRBV6-2/TRBV6-3 TRBD2 16 CASSLRLAGVYNEQFF TGTGCCAGCAGTCTCAGACTAGCGGGAGTTTATAATGAGCAGTTCTTC
. TRBJ2-7 TRBV25-1 TRBD1 16 CASSESRSGGTYEQYF TGTGCCAGCAGTGAATCTAGGTCAGGGGGTACCTACGAGCAGTACTTC
. TRBJ2-1 TRBV12-3/TRBV12-4 . 12 CASSFRPEVQFF TGTGCCAGCAGTTTTCGCCCCGAGGTGCAGTTCTTC
. TRBJ1-1 TRBV4-3 TRBD1 13 CATARGHGSEAFF TGCGCCACAGCCAGGGGGCATGGCTCTGAAGCTTTCTTT
. TRBJ1-2 TRBV7-8 TRBD1 14 CASSFTGGEYGYTF TGTGCCAGCAGCTTCACAGGGGGCGAGTATGGCTACACCTTC
. TRBJ1-2 TRBV5-1 . 15 CASSLEPGTKYGYTF TGCGCCAGCAGCTTGGAGCCAGGGACAAAGTATGGCTACACCTTC
. TRBJ1-5 TRBV30 . 13 CAWSLGAGQPQHF TGTGCCTGGAGTCTGGGGGCCGGTCAGCCCCAGCATTTT
. TRBJ2-5 TRBV6-1 . 17 CASSQVAGGPVQETQYF TGTGCCAGCAGCCAGGTGGCCGGCGGACCCGTACAAGAGACCCAGTACTTC
once TRBJ1-4 TRBV12-3/TRBV12-4 TRBD1 15 CASSTGQGMGEKLFF TGTGCCAGCAGCACCGGACAGGGGATGGGAGAAAAACTGTTTTTT
. TRBJ2-4 TRBV3-1 . 16 CASSQDYGKLGDIQYF TGTGCCAGCAGCCAAGATTACGGGAAGCTCGGGGACATTCAGTACTTC
. TRBJ2-3 TRBV7-2 . 15 CASSLGRSLTDTQYF TGTGCCAGCAGCCTAGGAAGGTCCCTGACAGATACGCAGTATTTT
. TRBJ2-7 TRBV7-2 . 17 CASSLVYGPTDKYEQYF TGTGCCAGCAGCTTAGTTTATGGACCTACGGATAAATACGAGCAGTACTTC
. TRBJ2-7 TRBV20-1 TRBD1 15 CSARRGGTGGFEQYF TGCAGTGCTAGACGTGGCGGGACAGGGGGATTTGAGCAGTACTTC
. TRBJ2-3 TRBV27 . 14 CASSLRQGADTQYF TGTGCCAGCAGTTTACGCCAGGGAGCAGATACGCAGTATTTT
. TRBJ1-5 TRBV30 TRBD1 15 CAWKGQGAGEGPQHF TGTGCCTGGAAGGGACAGGGGGCCGGCGAGGGGCCCCAGCATTTT
. TRBJ1-6 TRBV28 . 14 CASSSKGGFAPLHF TGTGCCAGCAGTTCAAAAGGAGGGTTTGCACCCCTCCACTTT
. TRBJ1-2 TRBV19 . 13 CASSSPSNYGYTF TGTGCCAGTAGCTCGCCCAGTAACTATGGCTACACCTTC
once TRBJ2-1 TRBV12-3/TRBV12-4 . 15 CASSLGVKVYNEQFF TGTGCCAGCAGTTTAGGGGTTAAAGTTTACAATGAGCAGTTCTTC
once TRBJ1-1 TRBV6-2/TRBV6-3 . 14 CASSRGTSNTEAFF TGTGCCAGCAGTCGAGGGACATCGAACACTGAAGCTTTCTTT
. TRBJ2-4 TRBV20-1 TRBD2 14 CSAPGGTSRNIQYF TGCAGTGCTCCGGGGGGGACTTCAAGAAACATTCAGTACTTC
. TRBJ2-1 TRBV7-9 TRBD1 15 CASSSGTGAYNEQFF TGTGCCAGCAGCTCCGGGACAGGGGCATACAATGAGCAGTTCTTC
. TRBJ1-1 TRBV3-1 . 15 CASSPGGVGLTEAFF TGTGCCAGCAGCCCCGGGGGGGTAGGGCTCACTGAAGCTTTCTTT
. TRBJ1-1 TRBV18 . 13 CASSPRMGAEAFF TGTGCCAGCTCACCAAGGATGGGCGCTGAAGCTTTCTTT
. TRBJ2-7 TRBV4-2 . 15 CASSQDLADGYEQYF TGTGCCAGCAGCCAAGATCTAGCAGACGGCTACGAGCAGTACTTC
once TRBJ1-2 TRBV2 . 14 CASSYQGINYGYTF TGTGCCAGCAGTTATCAGGGGATTAACTATGGCTACACCTTC
. TRBJ1-4 TRBV7-8 . 18 CASSLAQRGRGVDEKLFF TGTGCCAGCAGCTTAGCGCAGAGGGGACGAGGGGTTGATGAAAAACTGTTTTTT
. TRBJ2-7 TRBV5-1 TRBD2 14 CASSSSGRSYEQYF TGCGCCAGCAGCTCTAGCGGGAGGTCCTACGAGCAGTACTTC
. TRBJ2-2 TRBV19 . 17 CASSIGEGITNTGELFF TGTGCCAGTAGTATAGGTGAGGGTATCACGAACACCGGGGAGCTGTTTTTT
. TRBJ2-3 TRBV7-2 TRBD2 16 CASSPRLAGGGDTQYF TGTGCCAGCAGCCCACGACTAGCGGGGGGGGGAGATACGCAGTATTTT
. TRBJ1-2 TRBV12-3/TRBV12-4 . 13 CASSFRLLYGYTF TGTGCCAGCAGTTTTAGACTCCTCTATGGCTACACCTTC
. TRBJ1-1 TRBV30 . 12 CAWSLGYQEAFF TGTGCCTGGAGTCTCGGTTATCAAGAAGCTTTCTTT
. TRBJ1-5 TRBV6-6 TRBD1 14 CASSAQGASQPQHF TGTGCCAGCAGTGCTCAGGGGGCGAGTCAGCCCCAGCATTTT
. TRBJ1-2 TRBV2 . 15 CASSDEGIPNYGYTF TGTGCCAGCAGTGATGAGGGGATTCCTAACTATGGCTACACCTTC
. TRBJ2-2 TRBV20-1 . 12 CSAPRVAGELFF TGCAGTGCACCACGGGTCGCCGGGGAGCTTTTTTTT
. TRBJ1-5 TRBV30 . 14 CAWTGTKGNQPQHF TGTGCCTGGACAGGGACGAAGGGCAATCAGCCCCAGCATTTT
few TRBJ2-1 TRBV28 . 11 CASRSYNEQFF TGTGCCAGCCGTTCCTACAATGAGCAGTTCTTC
. TRBJ2-7 TRBV28 . 11 CASRIAREQYF TGTGCCAGCAGAATCGCTAGGGAGCAGTACTTC
. TRBJ2-5 TRBV18 TRBD1 15 CASSLRTGGQETQYF TGTGCCAGCTCATTGCGGACAGGGGGCCAAGAGACCCAGTACTTC
. TRBJ2-7 TRBV30 . 10 CAWSANEQYF TGTGCCTGGAGTGCCAACGAGCAGTACTTC
few TRBJ1-2 TRBV6-1 . 13 CASIKRGEEIYTF TGTGCCAGCATCAAAAGAGGGGAGGAGATCTACACCTTC
. TRBJ2-1 TRBV24-1 . 14 CATSDPGTSDEQFF TGTGCCACCAGTGATCCCGGGACCTCCGATGAGCAGTTCTTC
. TRBJ1-1 TRBV10-3 . 12 CAISPGETEAFF TGTGCCATCAGTCCTGGGGAGACTGAAGCTTTCTTT
. TRBJ2-1 TRBV5-1 . 17 CASSLIPGLTSYNEQFF TGCGCCAGCAGCCTAATACCGGGCCTCACCTCCTACAATGAGCAGTTCTTC
. TRBJ2-7 TRBV30 . 13 CAWKGTGPGEQYF TGTGCCTGGAAGGGGACGGGCCCCGGCGAGCAGTACTTC
. TRBJ2-5 TRBV28 TRBD1 14 CASSLLSRGETQYF TGTGCCAGCAGTTTATTATCCAGGGGGGAGACCCAGTACTTC
. TRBJ2-4 TRBV29-1 TRBD2 14 CSVDGSGDKNIQYF TGCAGCGTTGATGGTAGCGGGGATAAAAACATTCAGTACTTC
. TRBJ2-7 TRBV7-9 TRBD1 15 CASSLGWDSSYEQYF TGTGCCAGCAGCTTAGGATGGGACAGCTCCTACGAGCAGTACTTC
once TRBJ2-2 TRBV5-1 . 15 CASSFWAVEAGELFF TGCGCCAGCAGCTTTTGGGCGGTGGAGGCCGGGGAGCTGTTTTTT
. TRBJ1-5 TRBV27 . 14 CASSLRVSNQPQHF TGTGCCAGCAGTTTGAGGGTTAGCAATCAGCCCCAGCATTTT
. TRBJ1-2 TRBV14 . 13 CASSQGQSYGYTF TGTGCCAGCAGCCAAGGACAGTCCTATGGCTACACCTTC
. TRBJ2-4 TRBV20-1 TRBD2 15 CSAGGTSEAKNIQYF TGCAGTGCTGGGGGGACTAGTGAGGCCAAAAACATTCAGTACTTC